These 3 T cell receptor beta chains were sequenced from one sample in a study of blood T cell repertoires in COVID-19. Produced via immunoSEQ multiplex PCR; TCRdb's table is partial and in-frame only. The repertoire holds around 250,000 clones, with around 90% as singletons. The sequenced sample consisted of peripheral blood. The receptors were gathered from a woman in her 70s with active or convalescent COVID-19.

The rearrangement links TRBV24-1 to TRBJ1-2; TRBD1 is a possible D gene (5 bases). The CDR3 loop spans 13 amino acids. V gave up 1 base and J gave up 6 bases, with 8 bases separating them. The germline V gene has CDR1 KGHDR and CDR2 SFDVKD. The CDR3 DNA follows: TGTGCCACCAGTGATTTCAGGGCTAATGGCTACACCTTC. Protein: CATSDFRANGYTF.

Note on this clone: The same CDR3 is also encoded by other DNA sequences in this sample. The V gene is TRBV12-3 or TRBV12-4, the J gene TRBJ1-2, with TRBD1 matching 9 bases. This CDR3 comprises 13 residues. V was clipped by 3 bases and J by 7 bases; unmatched bases: 3. CDR3 sequence: CASSLGQGGGYTF. Here the CDR3 DNA reads TGTGCCAGCAGTTTGGGACAGGGCGGTGGCTACACCTTC.

V gene TRBV6-6 combines with J gene TRBJ2-7, with 7 bases fitting TRBD1. The length of the CDR3 is 13 residues. Germline assignment: CDR1 MNHNY and CDR2 SVGAGI (reference sequence). With 0 bases clipped from V and 7 bases from J, the junction kept 3 bases outside the gene matches. In DNA form, the CDR3 reads TGTGCCAGCAGTTACTCCCCGACAGGGGAGCAGTACTTC. This encodes CASSYSPTGEQYF.